The TCR beta chain described here comes from a study of blood T cell repertoires in COVID-19. This CDR3 is built from 15 residues. The J segment lost 7 bases and the V segment lost 0 bases, leaving 7 bases of the junction unmatched. Germline CDR1 reads SGHRS; CDR2 reads YFSETQ. This table comes from immunoSEQ multiplex PCR, and its TCRdb copy is limited to in-frame clones, with some not included. Among about 140,000 clones listed, around 81% were seen once. The chain couples TRBV5-1 to TRBJ2-1; the match to TRBD2 covers 7 bases. This clonotype was sampled from a human donor in a cohort sampled during active COVID-19. The sequencing sample was made of peripheral blood. CDR3 sequence: CASSLGLAEGNEQFF. Written as DNA, the CDR3 is TGCGCCAGCAGCTTGGGGCTAGCGGAAGGGAATGAGCAGTTCTTC.